The 21 T cell receptor beta chains listed next were all sequenced from one sample in a study of control samples from healthy donors and cancer patients. Using immunoSEQ multiplex PCR, the repertoire was profiled, and TCRdb retains in-frame clones only, with some absent. Found here are tens of thousands of clones, 83% of them singletons; the top ten hold over 45%. The specimen was blood. Receptor source: a man in his 60s in good health.

The rearrangement uses TRBV27 and TRBJ2-1; 13 bases agree with TRBD2. V lost 0 bases and J lost 4; bases outside the gene matches: 21. The germline V gene has CDR1 MNHEY and CDR2 SMNVEV (reference sequence). This CDR3 has 23 residues. The CDR3 region has the DNA TGTGCCAGCAGTTTATCCCCTACCACTCCCGGGACTAGCGGGAAGGTCCATTACAATGAGCAGTTCTTC. Amino acid sequence: CASSLSPTTPGTSGKVHYNEQFF.

In nucleotides, the CDR3 is TGTGCCAGCAGTTTTAGGTTCCGCAGTCGCGATCAGCCCCAGCATTTT. Encoded protein: CASSFRFRSRDQPQHF. V is TRBV28 and J is TRBJ1-5; D remains ambiguous. The V end lost 3 bases, the J end lost 5 bases, and 17 bases lay between the germline ends. From germline, CDR1 is MDHEN and CDR2 SYDVKM. There are 16 residues in the CDR3.

This chain links TRBV5-1 with TRBJ2-3; 8 bases agree with TRBD1. Germline V CDR1 and CDR2: SGHRS, YFSETQ. V lost 3 bases, J lost 1 base, and 1 base stayed unmatched. This CDR3 has 14 amino acids. The CDR3 spells CASSSGQGTDTQYF. The CDR3, as DNA: TGCGCCAGCAGCTCGGGACAGGGCACAGATACGCAGTATTTT.

The chain combines TRBV6-5 with TRBJ2-1; D possibly matches TRBD1 or TRBD2 (6 bases each). The CDR3 is 14 amino acids. Deletions cut 5 bases from V and 9 bases from J, with 17 bases between. Germline assignment: CDR1 MNHEY and CDR2 SVGAGI. CDR3 protein: CASSPAWGALEQFF. In nucleotides, the CDR3 is TGTGCCAGCAGTCCCGCCTGGGGGGCGCTTGAGCAGTTCTTC.

V gene TRBV6-1 combines with J gene TRBJ1-5, with D uncertain. The CDR3 consists of 16 residues. The V gene's germline CDR1 is MNHNS and CDR2 SASEGT. Trimming cost V 0 bases and J 6 bases, with 15 bases left between them. DNA of the CDR3: TGTGCCAGCAGTGAAGCCGGAGGACTCTGGGGTCAGCCCCAGCATTTT. Residues: CASSEAGGLWGQPQHF.

As regards this clone: At one of its ends the junction is not consistent with the germline gene, which may arise from a read error. The genes are TRBV10-3 and TRBJ1-1; D possibly corresponds to TRBD1 (6 bases). CDR1 is ENHRY and CDR2 is SYGVKD in the germline V gene. The CDR3 totals 14 residues. The DNA of the CDR3 is TGCGGGACTTTTGGCGGGGGCTCGAACACTGAAGCTTTCTTT. This translates into CGTFGGGSNTEAFF.

The rearrangement links TRBV7-3 to TRBJ2-1, with D tentatively TRBD1 (6 bases). V lost 3 bases and J 4 bases, leaving 13 bases between the germline ends. CDR1 is SGHTA, CDR2 FQGTGA, per germline. This CDR3 is 15 amino acids long. The CDR3 DNA follows: TGTGCCAGCAGCTTTCAGGGGCGCCGGTACAATGAGCAGTTCTTC. It specifies CASSFQGRRYNEQFF.

The rearrangement joins TRBV7-2 to TRBJ2-7; D is uncertain. V was trimmed by 0 bases and J by 1 base, leaving 4 bases between them. The germline gives CDR1 SGHTA, CDR2 FQGNSA. The CDR3 sequence is 13 residues long. DNA of the CDR3: TGTGCCAGCAGCTTAGCCCGATCCTACGAGCAGTACTTC. Translating gives CASSLARSYEQYF.

This chain connects TRBV7-2 to TRBJ1-5; maybe TRBD1 (6 bases). Trimming left V 1 base short and J 6 bases short, with 16 bases between. The germline V gene has CDR1 SGHTA and CDR2 FQGNSA. This CDR3 contains 16 residues. The CDR3, as DNA: TGTGCCAGCAGCTTAGGGCCAGGCCGGGGGGCTCAGCCCCAGCATTTT. It codes for CASSLGPGRGAQPQHF.

This chain connects TRBV27 to TRBJ2-3; no reliable D call. The V end was cut by 6 bases, the J end by 2 bases, with 12 bases between. This CDR3 spans 14 amino acids. The germline CDR1 and CDR2 sequences are MNHEY and SMNVEV (reference sequence). CDR3 residues: CASSPSWSTDTQYF. The CDR3 DNA sequence: TGTGCCAGCAGCCCAAGTTGGTCCACAGATACGCAGTATTTT.

This chain joins TRBV18 and TRBJ1-1, with TRBD1 identical over 11 bases. CDR3 length: 15 residues. In germline, CDR1 is KGHSH, CDR2 LQKENI. The trim removed 4 bases at V and 4 bases at J, leaving 5 bases unmatched. For the CDR3, the DNA is TGTGCCAGCTCACGAACCGGGACAGGGGGCACTGAAGCTTTCTTT. Protein: CASSRTGTGGTEAFF. Looking up the rest from reference TRBV18 and TRBJ1-1 gives the full variable domain: NAGVMQNPRHLVRRRGQEARLRCSPMKGHSHVYWYRQLPEEGLKFMVYLQKENIIDESGMPKERFSAEFPKEGPSILRIQQVVRGDSAAYFCASSRTGTGGTEAFFGQGTRLTVV.

The chain employs TRBV30 and TRBJ1-2; perhaps TRBD1 as D (6 bases). The CDR3 length is 13 residues. Germline CDR1 reads GTSNPN; CDR2 reads SVGIG (reference sequence). Trimming removed 5 bases from V and 8 bases from J, with 18 bases in between. The CDR3 region has the DNA TGTGCCTGGGAGGGGGGGACTTTGAGCGGCTACACCTTC. It specifies CAWEGGTLSGYTF.

The chain employs TRBV4-3 and TRBJ2-3, with 8 positions matching TRBD1. The CDR3 is made up of 15 amino acids. J gave up 8 bases and V 0 bases, and 7 bases lay outside the gene matches. Germline V gives CDR1 LGHNA, CDR2 YSLEER. This CDR3 is CASSQDNQGAGTQYF. CDR3 sequence (DNA): TGCGCCAGCAGCCAAGATAACCAGGGGGCGGGTACGCAGTATTTT.

The CDR3 nucleotides are TGCGCCAGCAGCCAAGGGTGGGCAGGGTTGAACACTGAAGCTTTCTTT. Encoded protein: CASSQGWAGLNTEAFF. V is TRBV4-3 and J is TRBJ1-1, with D tentatively TRBD1 (5 bases). Germline V gives CDR1 LGHNA, CDR2 YSLEER. Trimming shortened V by 1 base and J by 0 bases, and 12 bases separated the two germline ends. There are 16 residues in the CDR3.

V usage is TRBV4-2 and J usage is TRBJ2-2; D is uncertain. V was shortened by 0 bases and J by 2 bases, with 10 bases between the two germline ends. Germline assignment: CDR1 LGHNA and CDR2 YNFKEQ. CDR3 size: 16 residues. CDR3 amino acids: CASSQDWATNTGELFF. The CDR3 bases are TGTGCCAGCAGCCAAGATTGGGCCACTAACACCGGGGAGCTGTTTTTT.

The V and J genes are TRBV10-3 and TRBJ2-6, with TRBD1 matching over 9 bases. This CDR3 region has 18 residues. The ends lost 6 bases at V and 1 base at J; junction bases unmatched: 10. CDR1 and CDR2 (germline): ENHRY, SYGVKD. The CDR3 loop is CAIRSSGTGRSGANVLTF. CDR3 bases: TGTGCCATCAGGAGCAGCGGGACAGGGAGATCTGGGGCCAACGTCCTGACTTTC.

By share, this clone counts as medium-sized. The chain is built from TRBV12-1 and TRBJ1-6; the DNA was not compared with TRBD1, the D call given in the table. TRBV12-1 is a recognized pseudogene. The CDR3 extends over 18 amino acids. CDR3 in DNA: TGTGCCAGCAGCTTTGCTCGGACAGAGAGATTGGGGAATTCACCCCTCCACTTT. Residues: CASSFARTERLGNSPLHF.

The V call is TRBV5-1, the J call TRBJ1-4, with D perhaps matching TRBD1 (6 bases). CDR1 and CDR2 (germline): SGHRS, YFSETQ. V was trimmed by 4 bases and J by 7 bases, leaving 14 bases between them. The CDR3 is 14 residues long. The CDR3 here is CASSPAGQSEKLFF. CDR3 bases: TGCGCCAGCAGCCCCGCAGGACAGTCTGAAAAACTGTTTTTT.

The chain uses TRBV6-6 and TRBJ2-7; the match to TRBD1 covers 7 bases. The germline V gene has CDR1 MNHNY and CDR2 SVGAGI (reference sequence). This CDR3 spans 14 amino acids. V lost 4 bases and J lost 0; bases outside the gene matches: 3. Written as DNA, the CDR3 is TGTGCCAGCAGTTCCAGGGGGTACTCCTACGAGCAGTACTTC. Translating gives CASSSRGYSYEQYF.

The rearrangement joins TRBV2 to TRBJ1-1; tentatively, D is TRBD1 (6 bases). Germline V gene sequence: CDR1 SNHLY, CDR2 FYNNEI. The V and J ends lost 3 bases and 1 base respectively, with 9 bases between them. The CDR3 is 14 amino acids. DNA of the CDR3: TGTGCCAGCAGTGAGGGGGCTTGGAACACTGAAGCTTTCTTT. Its translation is CASSEGAWNTEAFF.

V and J are TRBV11-2 and TRBJ1-5; TRBD1 is a possible D gene (5 bases). The CDR3 covers 14 residues. Germline CDR1 and CDR2: SGHAT and FQNNGV. V shed 4 bases and J shed 5 bases, with 12 bases lying between them. CDR3 sequence (DNA): TGTGCCAGCAGCTCCGCACGGGGCGATCAGCCCCAGCATTTT. Translated: CASSSARGDQPQHF. Full variable domain (remainder filled in from reference TRBV11-2 and TRBJ1-5): EAGVAQSPRYKIIEKRQSVAFWCNPISGHATLYWYQQILGQGPKLLIQFQNNGVVDDSQLPKDRFSAERLKGVDSTLKIQPAKLEDSAVYLCASSSARGDQPQHFGDGTRLSIL.